This T cell receptor (beta chain) was sequenced during a study of CD8 T cells in Susac syndrome. After extraction with the RNeasy kit, about 0.5 to 1 ug of the RNA was reverse transcribed using random hexamers. The CDR3 of TCR beta was amplified by immunoSEQ multiplex PCR across 54 Vbeta and 13 Jbeta. TCRdb recomputed calls from the immunoSEQ multiplex PCR reads with MiXCR, one row per CDR3 protein. The profile covers some 180,000 distinct CDR3 sequences, with approximately 94% appearing a single time and approximately 0.1% taken by the ten largest. The CDR3 contains 15 residues. Looked up from germline, CDR1 is LGHNA and CDR2 is YSLEER. V was trimmed by 0 bases and J by 4 bases, leaving 13 bases between them. The healthy controls were matched to patients by age and sex. TEMRA cells were enriched by FACS, while CD8+ and CD4+ T cells were obtained through a negative isolation that was performed magnetically.

The receptor was isolated from a human donor in good health. The sequenced sample was CD4+ T cells from PBMCs. The genes are TRBV4-3 and TRBJ2-7, with D perhaps TRBD1 or TRBD2 (5 bases each). The CDR3 DNA is TGCGCCAGCAGCCAAGATCCAGGGAGAAGGTACGAGCAGTACTTC. It encodes CASSQDPGRRYEQYF.